This is a list of T cell receptor beta chains from one sample in a study of OX40 agonist ivuxolimab in advanced cancers. Generated by immunoSEQ multiplex PCR, the TCRdb table keeps only in-frame clones and is missing some. Of roughly 25,000 clones listed, over 75% were seen once; the top ten hold 9.5% to 10%. The sequenced sample was CD4+ or CD8+ T cells sorted from blood, obtained in a trial of the OX40 agonist ivuxolimab. All receptors derive from an adult with an advanced solid tumor such as melanoma, head and neck, liver or kidney cancer. The CDR3 runs from the conserved cysteine through the conserved F or W. Fields, in order: clone size, V gene, D gene, J gene, CDR3 protein, CDR3 DNA. D genes are given only for firm matches. Some rows have no size entry. The others give once, few or many, or a class for an expanded clone.

size: NA
V: TRBV11-3
D: NA
J: TRBJ2-5
CDR3: CASSLKETQYF
DNA: TGTGCCAGCAGCTTAAAAGAGACCCAGTACTTC

size: NA
V: TRBV5-1
D: TRBD1
J: TRBJ2-7
CDR3: CASSLAGTVSYEQYF
DNA: TGCGCCAGCAGCTTGGCCGGGACAGTCTCCTACGAGCAGTACTTC

size: NA
V: TRBV10-3
D: NA
J: TRBJ1-4
CDR3: CATASTGLEEKLFF
DNA: TGTGCCACCGCCTCGACAGGCCTTGAGGAAAAACTGTTTTTT

size: NA
V: TRBV19
D: TRBD1
J: TRBJ2-6
CDR3: CASSSPPGTGGIRANVLTF
DNA: TGTGCCAGTAGTTCTCCCCCCGGGACAGGGGGTATTAGGGCCAACGTCCTGACTTTC

size: NA
V: TRBV27
D: NA
J: TRBJ2-5
CDR3: CASRAASPEETQYF
DNA: TGTGCCAGCAGGGCCGCGTCCCCCGAGGAGACCCAGTACTTC

size: NA
V: TRBV5-7
D: TRBD1
J: TRBJ1-5
CDR3: CASSRRGPEDQPQHF
DNA: TGTGCCAGCAGCCGAAGGGGGCCCGAGGATCAGCCCCAGCATTTT

size: NA
V: TRBV18
D: TRBD1
J: TRBJ1-1
CDR3: CASSLNSGTGGTNTEAFF
DNA: TGTGCCAGCTCACTTAACTCCGGGACAGGGGGCACGAACACTGAAGCTTTCTTT

size: NA
V: TRBV5-1
D: NA
J: TRBJ2-2
CDR3: CASSFRDTRTGELFF
DNA: TGCGCCAGCAGCTTCCGGGACACCCGCACCGGGGAGCTGTTTTTT

size: NA
V: TRBV7-6
D: NA
J: TRBJ1-1
CDR3: CASSLAFTEKAFF
DNA: TGTGCCAGCAGCTTAGCGTTCACAGAGAAAGCTTTCTTT

size: NA
V: TRBV11-3
D: NA
J: TRBJ2-2
CDR3: CASSNSPNTGELFF
DNA: TGTGCCAGCAGTAATAGTCCGAACACCGGGGAGCTGTTTTTT

size: once
V: TRBV7-9
D: TRBD1
J: TRBJ2-7
CDR3: CAISRDRVDEQYF
DNA: TGTGCCATTTCCAGGGACAGGGTTGACGAGCAGTACTTC

size: NA
V: TRBV5-1
D: NA
J: TRBJ1-2
CDR3: CASSLGGAYGYTF
DNA: TGCGCCAGCAGCTTGGGAGGAGCCTATGGCTACACCTTC

size: NA
V: TRBV6-5
D: NA
J: TRBJ2-3
CDR3: CASMSTSTDTQYF
DNA: TGTGCCAGCATGTCAACTAGCACAGATACGCAGTATTTT

size: NA
V: TRBV5-7
D: NA
J: TRBJ2-7
CDR3: CASSLISYEQYF
DNA: TGTGCCAGCAGCTTGATCTCCTACGAGCAGTACTTC

size: NA
V: TRBV18
D: NA
J: TRBJ1-1
CDR3: CASSPEEGHTEAFF
DNA: TGTGCCAGCTCACCGGAGGAGGGGCACACTGAAGCTTTCTTT

size: NA
V: TRBV4-1
D: NA
J: TRBJ1-1
CDR3: CASSLWTGLNTEAFF
DNA: TGCGCCAGCAGCCTCTGGACGGGTCTGAACACTGAAGCTTTCTTT

size: NA
V: TRBV28
D: TRBD1
J: TRBJ2-7
CDR3: CASSSPGTGGTYEQYF
DNA: TGTGCCAGCAGTTCCCCAGGGACAGGGGGGACCTACGAGCAGTACTTC

size: NA
V: TRBV25-1
D: NA
J: TRBJ1-2
CDR3: CASSALKNYGYTF
DNA: TGTGCCAGCAGTGCCCTAAAGAACTATGGCTACACCTTC

size: NA
V: TRBV5-1
D: TRBD2
J: TRBJ2-7
CDR3: CASSLGDVWRESYEQYF
DNA: TGCGCCAGCAGCTTGGGAGACGTCTGGCGGGAGAGCTACGAGCAGTACTTC

size: few
V: TRBV27
D: NA
J: TRBJ1-1
CDR3: CASSLIFGGHTEAFF
DNA: TGTGCCAGCAGTTTAATTTTTGGGGGGCACACTGAAGCTTTCTTT

size: NA
V: TRBV4-3
D: NA
J: TRBJ1-1
CDR3: CASSQDLKGDTEAFF
DNA: TGCGCCAGCAGCCAAGATCTGAAGGGGGACACTGAAGCTTTCTTT

size: NA
V: TRBV7-2
D: TRBD2
J: TRBJ2-7
CDR3: CASSLASGSLYEQYF
DNA: TGTGCCAGCAGCTTAGCTAGCGGGAGTCTCTACGAGCAGTACTTC

size: NA
V: TRBV28
D: NA
J: TRBJ1-4
CDR3: CASGLISTNEKLFF
DNA: TGTGCCAGCGGCCTAATTTCAACTAATGAAAAACTGTTTTTT

size: NA
V: TRBV5-1
D: NA
J: TRBJ1-2
CDR3: CASSFSGVEGYTF
DNA: TGCGCCAGCAGCTTCTCAGGGGTAGAGGGCTACACCTTC

size: NA
V: TRBV5-1
D: NA
J: TRBJ2-5
CDR3: CASSLQGGRETQYF
DNA: TGCGCCAGCAGCTTGCAGGGGGGAAGGGAGACCCAGTACTTC

size: NA
V: TRBV5-1
D: NA
J: TRBJ2-7
CDR3: CASSLIAGPSTYEQYF
DNA: TGCGCCAGCAGCTTAATTGCCGGTCCCTCCACCTACGAGCAGTACTTC

size: NA
V: TRBV28
D: TRBD2
J: TRBJ2-1
CDR3: CASSFIGEGPNEQFF
DNA: TGTGCCAGCAGTTTTATCGGGGAGGGCCCCAATGAGCAGTTCTTC

size: NA
V: TRBV9
D: TRBD2
J: TRBJ2-1
CDR3: CASSVTGASGINEQFF
DNA: TGTGCCAGCAGCGTCACCGGGGCTAGCGGAATTAATGAGCAGTTCTTC

size: NA
V: TRBV5-4
D: NA
J: TRBJ2-3
CDR3: CASTRAGSTDTQYF
DNA: TGTGCCAGCACACGGGCGGGGAGCACAGATACGCAGTATTTT

size: NA
V: TRBV5-1
D: NA
J: TRBJ1-3
CDR3: CASSFEGNTIYF
DNA: TGCGCCAGCAGCTTTGAGGGAAACACCATATATTTT

size: NA
V: TRBV5-1
D: NA
J: TRBJ1-1
CDR3: CASSSTDGTEAFF
DNA: TGCGCCAGCAGCTCCACAGATGGCACTGAAGCTTTCTTT

size: NA
V: TRBV6-1
D: NA
J: TRBJ1-2
CDR3: CASSEGSGRNYGYTF
DNA: TGTGCCAGCAGTGAAGGTTCAGGGCGTAACTATGGCTACACCTTC

size: NA
V: TRBV27
D: TRBD2
J: TRBJ2-3
CDR3: CASSQGGKQDTQYF
DNA: TGTGCCAGCAGTCAGGGAGGGAAGCAAGATACGCAGTATTTT

size: NA
V: TRBV19
D: NA
J: TRBJ2-2
CDR3: CASNRGRLTGELFF
DNA: TGTGCCAGTAATCGGGGGCGGTTGACCGGGGAGCTGTTTTTT

size: NA
V: TRBV11-3
D: TRBD2
J: TRBJ2-1
CDR3: CASSQLGTSGYNEQFF
DNA: TGTGCCAGCAGCCAACTAGGGACTAGCGGTTACAATGAGCAGTTCTTC

size: NA
V: TRBV9
D: TRBD1
J: TRBJ1-1
CDR3: CASSAITGDTEAFF
DNA: TGTGCCAGCAGCGCGATCACAGGGGACACTGAAGCTTTCTTT

size: NA
V: TRBV29-1
D: TRBD1
J: TRBJ2-2
CDR3: CSAIRGSAGELFF
DNA: TGCAGCGCCATCAGGGGGTCGGCCGGGGAGCTGTTTTTT

size: NA
V: TRBV6-6
D: NA
J: TRBJ1-1
CDR3: CASRTTVNTEAFF
DNA: TGTGCCAGCAGAACCACGGTGAACACTGAAGCTTTCTTT

size: NA
V: TRBV5-1
D: TRBD2
J: TRBJ2-3
CDR3: CASSWSGRARGDTQYF
DNA: TGCGCCAGCAGCTGGAGCGGGAGGGCCAGGGGAGATACGCAGTATTTT

size: NA
V: TRBV7-2
D: NA
J: TRBJ1-4
CDR3: CASSSKTGTNEKLFF
DNA: TGTGCCAGCAGCTCCAAGACAGGAACTAATGAAAAACTGTTTTTT

size: NA
V: TRBV7-2
D: TRBD1
J: TRBJ1-2
CDR3: CASNLTPGQGNYGYTF
DNA: TGTGCCAGCAACCTGACCCCGGGACAGGGGAACTATGGCTACACCTTC

size: NA
V: TRBV5-1
D: TRBD1
J: TRBJ1-1
CDR3: CASNRDSNTEAFF
DNA: TGCGCCAGCAACCGGGACAGCAACACTGAAGCTTTCTTT

size: NA
V: TRBV25-1
D: NA
J: TRBJ1-5
CDR3: CASSDARDGSNQPQHF
DNA: TGTGCCAGCAGTGATGCTCGGGACGGTAGCAATCAGCCCCAGCATTTT

size: once
V: TRBV2
D: TRBD2
J: TRBJ2-7
CDR3: CASSELADYEQYF
DNA: TGTGCCAGCAGTGAACTAGCGGACTACGAGCAGTACTTC

size: NA
V: TRBV19
D: NA
J: TRBJ2-1
CDR3: CASSEYGRGNNEQFF
DNA: TGTGCCAGTAGTGAATACGGACGGGGGAACAATGAGCAGTTCTTC

size: NA
V: TRBV27
D: NA
J: TRBJ2-1
CDR3: CASSLWPLSSYNEQFF
DNA: TGTGCCAGCAGTTTATGGCCCTTGAGCTCCTACAATGAGCAGTTCTTC